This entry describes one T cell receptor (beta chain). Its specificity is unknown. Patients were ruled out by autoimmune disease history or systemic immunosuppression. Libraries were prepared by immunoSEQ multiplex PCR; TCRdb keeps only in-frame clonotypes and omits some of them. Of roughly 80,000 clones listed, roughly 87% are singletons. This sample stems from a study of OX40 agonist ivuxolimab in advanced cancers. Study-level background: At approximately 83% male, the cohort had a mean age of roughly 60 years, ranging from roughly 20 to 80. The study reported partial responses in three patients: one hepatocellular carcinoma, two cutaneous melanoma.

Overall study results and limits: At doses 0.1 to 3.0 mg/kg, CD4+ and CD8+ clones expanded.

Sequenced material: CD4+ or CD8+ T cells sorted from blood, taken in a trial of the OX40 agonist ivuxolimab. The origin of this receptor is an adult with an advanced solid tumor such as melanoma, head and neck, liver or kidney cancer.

The CDR3: CASSPRGGRTDTQYF. CDR3 DNA: TGTGCCAGCAGCCCCCGCGGGGGCAGGACAGATACGCAGTATTTT. V gene TRBV7-3 combines with J gene TRBJ2-3; TRBD2 is a possible D gene (7 bases). The CDR3 runs 15 residues. The V end lost 5 bases, the J end lost 3 bases, and 15 bases lay between the germline ends. The germline gives CDR1 SGHTA, CDR2 FQGTGA.